Listed here are 31 T cell receptor beta chains from one sample, sequenced in a study of early stage breast cancer tumors. TCRdb's table, derived via immunoSEQ multiplex PCR, lists solely in-frame clones and lacks some. This sample yields 45,000 to 60,000 clones, of which approximately 80% are seen a single time; under 1.5% belongs to the top ten. The sequencing sample was made of blood. All receptors derive from a person aged 50-59 years with breast cancer.

The rearrangement links TRBV9 to TRBJ2-3; no definite D call. The CDR3 is 13 residues long. Germline CDR1 SGDLS, CDR2 YYNGEE. V was trimmed by 0 bases and J by 2 bases, leaving 4 bases between them. The CDR3 sequence is CASSVAVTDTQYF. The CDR3 nucleotides read TGTGCCAGCAGCGTAGCAGTCACAGATACGCAGTATTTT.

This clone was found once. The chain joins TRBV29-1 to TRBJ2-7; 14 nucleotides align to TRBD2. CDR3 length: 14 residues. From germline, CDR1 is SQVTM and CDR2 ANQGSEA. The junction had 6 bases not matched to a gene; V was cut back by 6 bases and J by 5 bases. CDR3 DNA: TGCAGCGTGCAGGGACTAGCGGGGGAGCACGAGCAGTACTTC. It translates to CSVQGLAGEHEQYF.

CDR3 residues: CASSVAPSGGRLVYEQYF. Written as DNA, the CDR3 is TGTGCCAGCAGCGTAGCCCCTAGCGGGGGGCGCCTGGTTTACGAGCAGTACTTC. This rearrangement joins TRBV9 to TRBJ2-7; 11 bases are shared with TRBD2. The V and J ends lost 0 bases and 4 bases, in that order; junction bases with no gene match: 12. The CDR3 has 18 amino acids. Germline assignment: CDR1 SGDLS and CDR2 YYNGEE.

V and J are TRBV27 and TRBJ2-3; D perhaps matches TRBD1 (6 bases). CDR1 MNHEY and CDR2 SMNVEV come from the germline V gene (reference sequence). The CDR3 is 14 amino acids. Between the trimmed V and J ends, which lost 2 bases and 2 bases, there was a span of 8 bases. CDR3 in amino acids: CASSLRDNTDTQYF. The CDR3 DNA follows: TGTGCCAGCAGTTTAAGGGACAACACAGATACGCAGTATTTT.

This chain uses TRBV4-3 with TRBJ1-5; 9 bases line up with TRBD1. This CDR3 comprises 15 residues. The J segment lost 5 bases and the V segment lost 0 bases, leaving 2 bases of the junction unmatched. Germline assignment: CDR1 LGHNA and CDR2 YSLEER. The CDR3 loop is CASSQDGQGHQPQHF. In DNA, the CDR3 is TGCGCCAGCAGCCAAGATGGACAGGGGCATCAGCCCCAGCATTTT.

The sample holds a few counts of this clone. This chain uses TRBV9 with TRBJ2-1, with D unresolved. There are 15 residues in the CDR3. The ends were cut back, 1 base at V and 2 bases at J, with 10 bases in the middle. The germline CDR1 and CDR2 sequences are SGDLS and YYNGEE. For the CDR3, the DNA is TGTGCCAGCAGCGTATCCAGCGAACCCTACAATGAGCAGTTCTTC. Its protein product is CASSVSSEPYNEQFF.

This chain connects TRBV18 to TRBJ1-2, with 8 bases identical to TRBD1. The V segment lost 1 base and the J segment 4 bases; nucleotides outside the gene matches: 8. This CDR3 has 16 amino acids. Germline assignment: CDR1 KGHSH and CDR2 LQKENI. The CDR3 reads CASSPQSGQGPYGYTF. Written as DNA, the CDR3 is TGTGCCAGCTCACCACAATCAGGACAGGGCCCCTATGGCTACACCTTC.

Points on this clone: Within the sample, other DNA sequences also encode this same CDR3. CDR3 in amino acids: CASSPSDSYQGEQYF. DNA of the CDR3: TGTGCCAGCAGTCCCTCCGACAGTTACCAGGGGGAGCAGTACTTC. V gene TRBV25-1 combines with J gene TRBJ2-7; maybe TRBD1 (6 bases). The germline CDR1 and CDR2 sequences are MGHDK and SYGVNS. V was pared by 5 bases and J by 7 bases, with 21 bases between. The CDR3 consists of 15 residues.

This clone was detected only once. The gene calls are TRBV2 and TRBJ1-6, with 7 positions matching TRBD1. In germline, CDR1 is SNHLY, CDR2 FYNNEI. The CDR3 covers 16 residues. V lost 8 bases to trimming and J lost 9 bases; unmatched junction nucleotides: 16. The CDR3 reads CASGQPTGSQFSPLHF. DNA of the CDR3: TGTGCCAGCGGACAGCCGACAGGGAGCCAATTTTCACCCCTCCACTTT.

The chain has TRBV28 and TRBJ2-7, with D unclear. This CDR3 is built from 15 residues. V gave up 6 bases and J gave up 5 bases, with 20 bases separating them. Per germline, CDR1 MDHEN and CDR2 SYDVKM. The CDR3 DNA sequence: TGTGCCAGCAGGGCAAGGTCGGTTCATCTACACGAGCAGTACTTC. This sequence encodes CASRARSVHLHEQYF.

The genes are TRBV2 and TRBJ1-1, with 8 bases matching TRBD1. V shed 7 bases, J shed 12 bases, and the junction held 13 bases outside the gene matches. Germline CDR1 reads SNHLY; CDR2 reads FYNNEI. The CDR3 has 13 residues. The CDR3 region has the DNA TGTGCCAGCAACCCCGGGACAGGAGCTCACCCTTTCTTT. Translation: CASNPGTGAHPFF.

This clone was detected once. The V and J genes are TRBV11-2 and TRBJ2-3; D is uncertain. Germline V lookup: CDR1 SGHAT, CDR2 FQNNGV. Trimming left V 7 bases short and J 2 bases short, with 13 bases between. CDR3 length equals 14 residues. CDR3 bases: TGTGCCAGCACCCCAGGTCCTACCACAGATACGCAGTATTTT. Its translation is CASTPGPTTDTQYF.

The chain carries TRBV28 and TRBJ2-5, with D possibly being TRBD1 or TRBD2 (7 bases each). CDR1 and CDR2 (germline): MDHEN, SYDVKM. The V end lost 6 bases, the J end lost 1 base, and 15 bases lay between the germline ends. CDR3 length: 15 residues. CDR3 protein: CASRAAGQSQETQYF. DNA for the CDR3: TGTGCCAGCAGAGCAGCGGGACAGAGCCAAGAGACCCAGTACTTC. The entire variable domain, with the rest obtained from reference TRBV28 and TRBJ2-5, is as follows: DVKVTQSSRYLVKRTGEKVFLECVQDMDHENMFWYRQDPGLGLRLIYFSYDVKMKEKGDIPEGYSVSREKKERFSLILESASTNQTSMYLCASRAAGQSQETQYFGPGTRLLVL.

The chain joins TRBV11-3 to TRBJ2-5; tentatively, D is TRBD1 (5 bases). This CDR3 comprises 13 residues. Germline V gene sequence: CDR1 SGHNT, CDR2 YENEEA. V shed 5 bases and J shed 3 bases, with 10 bases lying between them. The CDR3 protein is CASSPSQEETQYF. DNA of the CDR3: TGTGCCAGCAGCCCTTCACAGGAAGAGACCCAGTACTTC. The full variable domain, rest sourced from reference TRBV11-3 and TRBJ2-5, is EAGVVQSPRYKIIEKKQPVAFWCNPISGHNTLYWYLQNLGQGPELLIRYENEEAVDDSQLPKDRFSAERLKGVDSTLKIQPAELGDSAVYLCASSPSQEETQYFGPGTRLLVL.

This chain joins TRBV28 and TRBJ2-7; 9 nucleotides agree with TRBD1. The ends lost 6 bases at V and 5 bases at J; junction bases unmatched: 11. The CDR3 length is 15 residues. Germline V gene data show CDR1 as MDHEN and CDR2 as SYDVKM. DNA of the CDR3: TGTGCCAGCAGCCCCGCTGGGACAGGGCGAGACGAGCAGTACTTC. It encodes CASSPAGTGRDEQYF.

This clone turned up a few times. The rearrangement links TRBV5-1 to TRBJ1-2; tentative D call: TRBD1 (6 bases). Germline assignment: CDR1 SGHRS and CDR2 YFSETQ. This CDR3 is 14 amino acids long. The V and J ends lost 0 bases and 7 bases respectively, with 13 bases between them. DNA for the CDR3: TGCGCCAGCAGCTTGGTATACAGGGATCTTGGCTACACCTTC. Amino acid sequence: CASSLVYRDLGYTF.

The CDR3 is CASSPVGGGDEKLFF. CDR3 DNA sequence: TGTGCCAGCTCACCCGTTGGTGGAGGAGATGAAAAACTGTTTTTT. The rearrangement joins TRBV18 to TRBJ1-4; no definite D call. V lost 3 bases and J lost 6, with 14 bases in between. The CDR3 covers 15 residues. Germline V gives CDR1 KGHSH, CDR2 LQKENI.

V usage is TRBV5-1 and J usage is TRBJ1-4; a weak D match, TRBD1 (5 bases). The V end was cut by 4 bases, the J end by 14 bases, with 21 bases between. Germline CDR1 reads SGHRS; CDR2 reads YFSETQ. This CDR3 is 14 amino acids long. Here the CDR3 DNA reads TGCGCCAGCAGCCCCGGGACGGACCGATTACGTCTGTTTTTT. Its translation is CASSPGTDRLRLFF.

The chain couples TRBV7-2 to TRBJ1-6, with D perhaps TRBD1 (6 bases). Trimming took off 3 bases at V and 11 bases at J, with 17 bases between the two ends. This CDR3 has 15 amino acids. Germline V gene sequence: CDR1 SGHTA, CDR2 FQGNSA. CDR3 sequence (DNA): TGTGCCAGCAGCTTCGGGGGGGCCGGGCCTCCACCCCTCCACTTT. This translates into CASSFGGAGPPPLHF.

The rearrangement joins TRBV4-2 to TRBJ2-3; 9 positions match TRBD1. The CDR3 is 16 amino acids. The V gene's germline CDR1 is LGHNA and CDR2 YNFKEQ. With 3 bases clipped from V and 0 bases from J, the junction kept 4 bases outside the gene matches. CDR3 in amino acids: CASSHKDRGSTDTQYF. The CDR3 DNA sequence: TGTGCCAGCAGCCATAAGGACAGGGGTAGCACAGATACGCAGTATTTT.

The chain couples TRBV19 to TRBJ2-7; the match to TRBD2 covers 7 bases. The CDR3 is made up of 14 amino acids. Germline-derived CDR1 and CDR2 are LNHDA and SQIVND (reference sequence). V dropped 2 bases and J dropped 3; count of bases not matched to a gene: 4. CDR3 in DNA: TGTGCCAGTAGTATAAGATCTAGCGGCTACGAGCAGTACTTC. Its translation is CASSIRSSGYEQYF.

This chain uses TRBV27 with TRBJ2-3, with 7 positions matching TRBD1. The CDR3 length is 14 residues. Trimming at V came to 6 bases and at J to 4 bases, leaving 7 bases not matched to a gene. Germline CDR1 reads MNHEY; CDR2 reads SMNVEV (reference sequence). The CDR3 DNA follows: TGTGCCAGCAGACACAGGGGCCTCCCAGATACGCAGTATTTT. The encoded protein is CASRHRGLPDTQYF.

The chain has TRBV2 and TRBJ2-7; D unclear. CDR3 size: 13 residues. V was shortened by 6 bases and J by 9 bases, with 18 bases between the two germline ends. Germline CDR1 SNHLY, CDR2 FYNNEI. DNA of the CDR3: TGTGCCAGCAGCCCCATGGACCTTTCTCGGCAGTACTTC. Its translation is CASSPMDLSRQYF.

The chain uses TRBV5-1 and TRBJ2-3; 7 bases match TRBD2. Germline CDR1 is SGHRS and CDR2 is YFSETQ. Trimming at V came to 7 bases and at J to 0 bases, leaving 2 bases not matched to a gene. The CDR3 length is 13 residues. CDR3 sequence: CASDSGSTDTQYF. CDR3 nucleotide sequence: TGCGCCAGCGATAGCGGGAGCACAGATACGCAGTATTTT.

The rearrangement uses TRBV5-1 and TRBJ2-1, with TRBD1 matching over 7 bases. The CDR3 runs 16 residues. V shed 4 bases and J 0 bases; nucleotides not matched to a gene: 7. CDR1 and CDR2 (germline): SGHRS, YFSETQ. In DNA form, the CDR3 reads TGCGCCAGCAGCGAGGGACAGAGTAGCTCCTACAATGAGCAGTTCTTC. Its protein is CASSEGQSSSYNEQFF.

This sequence joins TRBV2 and TRBJ2-7, with 12 nucleotides matching TRBD2. CDR1 is SNHLY, CDR2 FYNNEI, per germline. This CDR3 region has 14 residues. V was clipped by 5 bases and J by 2 bases; unmatched bases: 1. The CDR3 protein is CASSRTSGTYEQYF. CDR3 bases: TGTGCCAGCAGTAGGACTAGCGGGACCTACGAGCAGTACTTC.

The CDR3 coding sequence is TGTGCCAGCAGCTCAAGGGGGCGCGACTATGGCTACACCTTC. Translation gives CASSSRGRDYGYTF. This chain uses TRBV11-2 with TRBJ1-2; TRBD1 agrees at 7 bases. Trimming cost V 4 bases and J 3 bases; bases outside gene matches: 5. CDR1 is SGHAT and CDR2 is FQNNGV in the germline V gene. CDR3 length equals 14 residues.

CDR3 in amino acids: CASTSHHRGSGTYEQYF. The CDR3, as DNA: TGTGCCAGCACCTCACACCACAGGGGATCGGGTACCTACGAGCAGTACTTC. J is TRBJ2-7 and V is TRBV12-1; the table assigns TRBD1, which was not confirmed against the DNA. TRBV12-1 is designated a pseudogene. The CDR3 spans 17 residues.

The chain carries TRBV5-1 and TRBJ2-7; D possibly corresponds to TRBD2 (6 bases). The CDR3 has 14 residues. V lost 0 bases and J lost 7, with 14 bases in between. Germline CDR1 reads SGHRS; CDR2 reads YFSETQ. The CDR3, as DNA: TGCGCCAGCAGCTTGGCTGCTAGCGAGGGGGAGCAGTACTTC. As protein: CASSLAASEGEQYF.

Points on this clone: This same CDR3 is encoded by further DNA sequences in the sample. This sequence joins TRBV2 and TRBJ1-5; the D is unclear. This CDR3 contains 13 residues. V was cut by 9 bases and J by 7 bases, with 16 bases left in between. In germline, CDR1 is SNHLY, CDR2 FYNNEI. CDR3 sequence (DNA): TGTGCCAGTGGGCTGGTGAGTGGGCAGCCCCAGCATTTT. It codes for CASGLVSGQPQHF. The whole variable domain, remainder taken from reference TRBV2 and TRBJ1-5, is EPEVTQTPSHQVTQMGQEVILRCVPISNHLYFYWYRQILGQKVEFLVSFYNNEISEKSEIFDDQFSVERPDGSNFTLKIRSTKLEDSAMYFCASGLVSGQPQHFGDGTRLSIL.

This sequence joins TRBV30 and TRBJ1-1; no clear D. The germline CDR1 and CDR2 sequences are GTSNPN and SVGIG (reference sequence). Trimming took off 5 bases at V and 3 bases at J, with 13 bases between the two ends. The CDR3 spans 13 residues. In nucleotides, the CDR3 is TGTGCCTGGGTGGGCCGGGCGGACACTGAAGCTTTCTTT. This codes for CAWVGRADTEAFF.